Presented here are 27 T cell receptor beta chains from one specimen sequenced in a study of Ad26.COV2.S vaccination and SARS-CoV-2 variants. Only in-frame clones appear in the TCRdb table, and some are missing; sequencing was by immunoSEQ multiplex PCR. Of 85,000 to 95,000 clones in the sample, about four fifths were seen once. Source: peripheral blood, taken after recovery from COVID-19. The receptors shown here come from a human donor who had recovered from COVID-19.

The V and J genes are TRBV10-1 and TRBJ1-2; weak D call: TRBD1 (6 bases). The germline V gene has CDR1 WNHNN and CDR2 SYGVQD (reference sequence). With 0 bases removed from V and 10 bases from J, the gap between germline ends came to 12 bases. The CDR3 has 13 amino acids. The CDR3 nucleotides are TGCGCCAGCAGTGAGTCGAGGGACACCCTCTACACCTTC. Residues: CASSESRDTLYTF.

V gene TRBV3-1 (or the pseudogene TRBV3-2) combines with J gene TRBJ2-7; D gene ambiguous. The CDR3 is 14 amino acids. Trimming took 5 bases from V and 2 from J, leaving 13 bases between them. Germline CDR1 is LGHDT and CDR2 is YNNKEL (reference sequence). The CDR3 protein is CASSSARFTYEQYF. CDR3 DNA: TGTGCCAGCAGCAGCGCGAGGTTTACCTACGAGCAGTACTTC.

The chain links TRBV2 to TRBJ2-6; D is ambiguous. Germline loops: CDR1 SNHLY, CDR2 FYNNEI. The CDR3 runs 16 residues. Trimming pared 8 bases from V and 3 bases from J, leaving 17 bases between. CDR3 sequence reads: CASVAWEGFGANVLTF. The CDR3 DNA reads TGTGCCAGCGTTGCATGGGAAGGGTTTGGGGCCAACGTCCTGACTTTC.

The chain joins TRBV5-4 to TRBJ2-3, with 8 bases identical to TRBD2. The germline V gene encodes CDR1 SGHNT and CDR2 YYREEE (reference sequence). The CDR3 has 16 amino acids. The J segment lost 5 bases and the V segment lost 0 bases, leaving 8 bases of the junction unmatched. The CDR3, as DNA: TGTGCCAGCAGCTTGGAGCGAGCGGGAGTAGAAGATACGCAGTATTTT. It encodes CASSLERAGVEDTQYF.

Here the CDR3 reads CSVATSGRGKNIQYF. The CDR3 DNA follows: TGCAGCGTTGCAACTAGCGGGAGAGGCAAAAACATTCAGTACTTC. The chain carries TRBV29-1 and TRBJ2-4; 11 nucleotides line up with TRBD2. Germline values: CDR1 SQVTM, CDR2 ANQGSEA. V lost 4 bases and J lost 3; bases outside the gene matches: 5. CDR3 length equals 15 residues.

The rearrangement uses TRBV28 and TRBJ1-5, with 10 bases fitting TRBD1. The V segment lost 4 bases and the J segment 6 bases; nucleotides outside the gene matches: 9. This CDR3 contains 16 residues. Germline CDR1 reads MDHEN; CDR2 reads SYDVKM. The CDR3 region is CASSSPSGTGVQPQHF. In DNA, the CDR3 is TGTGCCAGCAGTTCCCCATCTGGGACAGGGGTTCAGCCCCAGCATTTT.

This chain links TRBV6-2 or TRBV6-3 with TRBJ1-1; possible D gene TRBD1, 5 bases. From germline, CDR1 is MNHEY and CDR2 SVGEGT. Trimming cost V 6 bases and J 5 bases, with 16 bases left between them. This CDR3 comprises 14 residues. In nucleotides, the CDR3 is TGTGCCAGCAGCTTACAGGATAAAGGGACTGAAGCTTTCTTT. It is translated as CASSLQDKGTEAFF.

V gene TRBV21-1 combines with J gene TRBJ1-4. TRBV21-1 is tagged as a pseudogene. The CDR3 runs 13 residues. In DNA form, the CDR3 reads TGTGCCAGCAGCGCGAGAATGGCTGAGAAACTGTTTTTT. Its translation: CASSARMAEKLFF.

The chain employs TRBV9 and TRBJ2-7, with 8 bases matching TRBD1. This CDR3 is built from 14 residues. The V gene end was trimmed by 4 bases and the J gene end by 6 bases; junction bases not matched to a gene: 9. Germline lookup yields CDR1 SGDLS and CDR2 YYNGEE. CDR3 sequence reads: CASSPSGRGREQYF. As DNA, the CDR3 is TGTGCCAGCAGCCCTAGTGGCAGGGGGCGCGAGCAGTACTTC.

The CDR3, as DNA: TGTGCCAGCCGTAGAGTGGGTGGCACAGATACGCAGTATTTT. Its protein product is CASRRVGGTDTQYF. The chain joins TRBV27 to TRBJ2-3; D remains ambiguous. The germline V gene has CDR1 MNHEY and CDR2 SMNVEV (reference sequence). Trimming left V 8 bases short and J 1 base short, with 13 bases between. The CDR3 sequence is 14 residues long.

The rearrangement uses TRBV11-1 and TRBJ2-7; D is perhaps TRBD1 or TRBD2 (5 bases each). Germline CDR1 is SGHAT and CDR2 is FQDESV (reference sequence). CDR3 length: 15 residues. V lost 3 bases to trimming and J lost 3 bases, with 15 bases between them. This CDR3 is CASSFRDPGFYEQYF. CDR3 bases: TGTGCCAGCAGCTTTCGGGACCCGGGGTTCTACGAGCAGTACTTC.

By sample share, this clone is medium-sized (0.01 to 0.1%). V usage is TRBV4-2 and J usage is TRBJ2-1; 9 nucleotides agree with TRBD1. The V gene end was trimmed by 0 bases and the J gene end by 3 bases; junction bases not matched to a gene: 9. The length of the CDR3 is 18 residues. Germline V gene data show CDR1 as LGHNA and CDR2 as YNFKEQ. Here the CDR3 reads CASSQDRGGTGNYNEQFF. The DNA for the CDR3 is TGTGCCAGCAGCCAAGATCGGGGCGGGACAGGGAACTACAATGAGCAGTTCTTC.

The rearrangement joins TRBV27 to TRBJ2-1, with 10 nucleotides matching TRBD1. The CDR3 loop spans 15 amino acids. V shed 3 bases, J shed 4 bases, and the junction held 3 bases outside the gene matches. Germline-derived CDR1 and CDR2 are MNHEY and SMNVEV (reference sequence). The CDR3 is CASSLGQGKYNEQFF. CDR3 sequence (DNA): TGTGCCAGCAGTTTGGGACAGGGGAAATACAATGAGCAGTTCTTC.

The chain joins TRBV6-2 or TRBV6-3 to TRBJ1-5; 9 bases line up with TRBD1. Germline lookup yields CDR1 MNHEY and CDR2 SVGEGT. After removal of 7 bases from V and 7 bases from J, the junction contained 8 bases not matched to a gene. This CDR3 spans 14 amino acids. CDR3: CASIPGTGSQPQHF. DNA for the CDR3: TGTGCCAGCATCCCCGGGACAGGGAGCCAGCCCCAGCATTTT.

The rearrangement joins TRBV4-3 to TRBJ2-7, with TRBD2 identical over 9 bases. The germline gives CDR1 LGHNA, CDR2 YSLEER. V shed 3 bases, J shed 1 base, and the junction held 4 bases outside the gene matches. The CDR3 is made up of 15 amino acids. CDR3 in amino acids: CASSQRLAESYEQYF. CDR3 DNA sequence: TGCGCCAGCAGCCAGAGACTAGCGGAGTCCTACGAGCAGTACTTC.

The rearrangement joins TRBV9 to TRBJ2-7; TRBD2 matches 7 bases. The V gene's germline CDR1 is SGDLS and CDR2 YYNGEE. The trim removed 1 base at V and 3 bases at J, leaving 7 bases unmatched. The CDR3 sequence is 15 residues long. In nucleotides, the CDR3 is TGTGCCAGCAGCGTATCTAGCGGAGGGGACTACGAGCAGTACTTC. Translated, it gives CASSVSSGGDYEQYF.

The chain has TRBV20-1 and TRBJ2-7, with D uncertain. The germline V and J ends were trimmed by 5 bases and 2 bases, with 7 bases remaining between them. Germline values: CDR1 DFQATT, CDR2 SNEGSKA (reference sequence). The CDR3 length is 11 residues. DNA of the CDR3: TGCAGTGCTGACGGTCCCTACGAGCAGTACTTC. Its translation is CSADGPYEQYF.

This clone has more than one count but fewer than ten. V is TRBV6-6 and J is TRBJ2-5; D remains unclear. V shed 0 bases and J shed 0 bases, with 8 bases lying between them. Germline CDR1 is MNHNY and CDR2 is SVGAGI (reference sequence). This CDR3 spans 15 amino acids. The CDR3 spells CASSYSNFYQETQYF. For the CDR3, the DNA is TGTGCCAGCAGTTACTCGAACTTCTACCAAGAGACCCAGTACTTC.

The chain recombines TRBV10-3 with TRBJ2-7; D possibly corresponds to TRBD1 (6 bases). CDR1 ENHRY and CDR2 SYGVKD come from the germline V gene. The V and J ends lost 3 bases and 1 base respectively, with 10 bases between them. The CDR3 totals 14 residues. DNA of the CDR3: TGTGCCATCAGTGACTCAGGACAGTCCTACGAGCAGTACTTC. Translating it yields CAISDSGQSYEQYF.

The CDR3 nucleotides read TGTGCCATCAGCCAACTTAAGACTAGCGGGAGGACAGATACGCAGTATTTT. This gives the protein CAISQLKTSGRTDTQYF. V and J are TRBV10-3 and TRBJ2-3; 13 bases line up with TRBD2. V lost 6 bases to trimming and J lost 3 bases; unmatched junction nucleotides: 9. Germline V gene sequence: CDR1 ENHRY, CDR2 SYGVKD. This CDR3 comprises 17 residues.

This chain links TRBV5-1 with TRBJ1-5; D might be TRBD1 (5 bases). This CDR3 comprises 13 residues. Germline V gene sequence: CDR1 SGHRS, CDR2 YFSETQ. Trimming took 0 bases from V and 9 from J, leaving 10 bases between them. In nucleotides, the CDR3 is TGCGCCAGCAGCTTGGCAGGAGGGGCGCCCCAGCATTTT. It is translated as CASSLAGGAPQHF.

V is TRBV21-1 and J is TRBJ1-5; the DNA was not used to check the table's D call, TRBD1. TRBV21-1 is noted as a pseudogene. The CDR3 runs 17 residues. CDR3 in amino acids: CASRETPGQHADQPQHF. CDR3 DNA: TGTGCCAGCAGGGAAACCCCGGGACAGCATGCCGATCAGCCCCAGCATTTT.

This sequence joins TRBV28 and TRBJ2-7; D is perhaps TRBD1 (6 bases). The germline CDR1 and CDR2 sequences are MDHEN and SYDVKM. The CDR3 totals 15 residues. V lost 4 bases and J 4 bases, leaving 17 bases between the germline ends. The CDR3 region has the DNA TGTGCCAGCAGTTCTCTCTCACAGGGCAATTACGAGCAGTACTTC. Translating gives CASSSLSQGNYEQYF.

The count of this clone is one. The chain is built from TRBV25-1 and TRBJ2-7; 9 bases are shared with TRBD2. Germline-derived CDR1 and CDR2 are MGHDK and SYGVNS. The CDR3 covers 16 residues. The trim removed 1 base at V and 2 bases at J, leaving 6 bases unmatched. In nucleotides, the CDR3 is TGTGCCAGCAGTGAATCGGTGACTAGCGGCCCCTACGAGCAGTACTTC. Amino acid sequence: CASSESVTSGPYEQYF.

The sample holds a few counts of this clone. V and J are TRBV3-1 (or the pseudogene TRBV3-2) and TRBJ2-7; TRBD2 aligns across 9 bases. The CDR3 has 16 amino acids. Trimming at V came to 0 bases and at J to 0 bases, leaving 3 bases not matched to a gene. The germline gives CDR1 LGHDT, CDR2 YNNKEL (reference sequence). The CDR3: CASSQEVAGASYEQYF. CDR3 DNA sequence: TGTGCCAGCAGCCAAGAGGTAGCGGGAGCCTCCTACGAGCAGTACTTC.

The chain has TRBV5-4 and TRBJ2-7; the D is unclear. The CDR3 extends over 13 amino acids. Looked up from germline, CDR1 is SGHNT and CDR2 is YYREEE (reference sequence). Trimming took 4 bases from V and 1 from J, leaving 9 bases between them. The CDR3, as DNA: TGTGCCAGCAGCCCCTCTCCGTCCTACGAGCAGTACTTC. Its protein product is CASSPSPSYEQYF.

This clone was seen only a few times. J is TRBJ2-7 and V is TRBV5-6; a weak D match, TRBD1 (6 bases). The CDR3 covers 14 residues. The V and J ends lost 3 bases and 0 bases respectively, with 10 bases between them. The germline V gene encodes CDR1 SGHDT and CDR2 YYEEEE. The CDR3 reads CASSWGRGSYEQYF. The CDR3, as DNA: TGTGCCAGCAGCTGGGGCAGGGGCTCCTACGAGCAGTACTTC.